The following is a T cell receptor beta chain sequence with its context. Its antigen is not yet known. The CDR3 starts with the cysteine, ends with the phenylalanine, and has 11 residues. Just the 33-base CDR3 DNA is kept, in frame starting at base 1. Trimming removed 6 bases from V and 10 bases from J, leaving 12 bases between the germline ends. Per the germline V gene, MNHEY is the CDR1 and SVGAGI is the CDR2. Library preparation used the immunoSEQ multiplex PCR assay. A mixture of 60 forward primers for TCR Vbeta segments and 13 reverse primers for TCR Jbeta segments was used in the multiplex PCR. The CDR3 region of rearranged TCR beta genes was amplified from genomic DNA with a multiplex PCR assay. The Illumina HiSeq System was used to sequence the amplified TCR beta libraries as 87-base-pair reads. The original pipeline was this. Across the roughly 700 repertoires, a later analysis counted tens of millions of unique TCR beta chains, roughly 11 million of which were shared by at least two donors. Raw reads were error-corrected and collapsed into unique sequences with a nearest-neighbor algorithm that merged closely related sequences to remove PCR and sequencing errors. CDR3 sequences were aligned to IMGT reference sequences to assign V, D and J gene segments. For a sequence to be retained, a match of at least six nucleotides to both a V gene segment and a J gene segment was required. A rearrangement counted as productive if the CDR3 had no stop codons and remained in frame with V and J, and every other rearrangement counted as non-productive. CDR3 was defined by IMGT convention, running from the second conserved V-encoded cysteine to the conserved J-encoded phenylalanine. In an earlier analysis of approximately 590 of the donors, sequences lacking an unambiguous match to a single V gene segment were excluded. In an earlier analysis of 450 to 750 of the donors, a V segment was called functional when productive rearrangements were above 56.7%, and segregating when the standard deviation between donors exceeded 5%. A statistical classification framework was built to diagnose cytomegalovirus status from the catalog of TCR beta chain sequences. A later analysis assigned V and J genes by comparing TCR nucleotide sequences with IMGT/GENE-DB human TR gene sequences. The TCRdist pipeline was used in a later analysis to assign CDR3 sequences and most-parsimonious VDJ recombination scenarios. A later analysis defined each TCR beta chain by its CDR3 amino acid sequence plus V-gene family, and excluded reads lacking a unique V-gene family. To address suspected cross-contamination and a sequencing artifact, a later analysis removed around 600 highly shared, low-generation-probability nucleotide sequences. In a later analysis, a clonal expansion index for each public chain was calculated from normalized within-repertoire ranks of inferred template counts. In a later analysis, generation probabilities were computed with a VDJ recombination model fitted to out-of-frame rearrangements, and the resulting probabilities were checked against IGoR. A later analysis scored TCR-TCR, TCR-HLA and TCR-CMV co-occurrence with hypergeometric tests, applying a repertoire-size bias correction to TCR pairs. In a later analysis, false discovery rates were estimated by permuting HLA or CMV assignments 20 times. In a later analysis, co-occurring TCRs were grouped using DBSCAN, and TCRdist sequence similarity was added for clustering within HLA-allele-positive subsets. For co-occurrence clustering, repertoires with fewer than 30,000 or more than 120,000 public chains were excluded, along with roughly 5 repertoires with anomalous nucleotide sharing. TCRdb retrieved this table from immuneACCESS and kept in-frame rearrangements only. Not all clones are present; in checked studies, unresolved V genes account for under half, and no reason is known for the remainder. V, J and clone size were drawn from that table, and D and trimming were deduced from the DNA. This sample's table lists 110,000 to 150,000 clones. Together, the top ten hold 2% to 3% of the sample.

The sample originates from a study of cytomegalovirus exposure and HLA in healthy donors (dated by TCRdb to about 2017). With respect to the entire study: In an earlier analysis of some 610 of the donors, approximately 260 Gb of sequence data and approximately 120 million unique TCR beta sequences from about 190 million T cells were reported. Roughly 300 gigabases of sequencing data and around 85 million unique TCR sequences made up an early release that covered approximately 700 HLA-typed donors. Of the approximately 400 genotyped donors, less than 90% were placed in the genetic ancestry cluster associated with self-reported Caucasian donors. The study aimed to test whether cataloging public T cell receptors could reveal signatures of past pathogen exposure. The study profiled the T cell repertoires of 666 subjects by immunosequencing and related them to cytomegalovirus serostatus. A separate validation cohort of 100 to 150 different subjects was used in addition to the approximately 670-subject first cohort. To predict cytomegalovirus infection status, the study brought together high-throughput TCR immunosequencing, statistical association of individual TCRs with disease status, and machine learning. A later analysis re-analyzed previously published TCR beta repertoires from 666 donors and added high-resolution HLA genotyping to study TCR occurrence patterns. Rather than drawing on any new phenotypic data, the later analysis identified candidate immune exposures from TCR beta sequences and the way those sequences occurred across donors. In an earlier analysis of 587 of the donors, high-throughput TCR beta sequencing was used to judge whether each TCR beta V gene segment behaved as functional or pseudogenic. Alongside the repertoire data, information on donor age, sex, ethnicity and CMV serostatus was compiled. Genome-wide SNP genotypes for about 60% of the roughly 700 donors were used in a later genetic analysis, which treated that subset as a discovery cohort. Every discovery cohort repertoire had been produced on one sequencing platform. HLA typing included class I and class II loci at four-digit resolution. The number of donors typed differed by locus, with 629-630 for A, B, C, DRB1 and DQB1, approximately 500 for DQA1, some 570 for DPA1, and around 460 for DPB1. Because of strong linkage in the cohort, roughly five DR-DQ haplotypes were treated as single units for association and clustering. On average, around 230,000 unique TCR beta nucleotide sequences were sequenced per donor among a few hundred genotyped donors of the cohort, with 15% to 20% of those sequences being non-productive. Paper-wide results and their limitations: Because HLA typing was missing for some donors at each locus, association tests included only the typed subset. The classifier was reported to diagnose cytomegalovirus status with high specificity and sensitivity in both the original and validation cohorts. Compared with equally common non-associated chains, HLA-associated TCR beta chains in a later analysis were more clonally expanded and had lower generation probabilities. Some IMGT-functional V segments, including TRBV6-2 and TRBV6-3, could not be distinguished by the 87-base-pair reads and were therefore excluded. When HLA alleles, especially DR and DQ, strongly co-occurred, TCR associations were difficult to assign to individual alleles. CMV serostatus was the only immune exposure information available for the cohort. Broadly in line with IMGT annotations, most TCR beta V segments showed up in productive rearrangements about 90% or about 30% of the time in an earlier analysis of some 590 of the donors. A later analysis found that most CMV-associated TCR beta chains appeared HLA-restricted, with HLA associations seemingly driven largely by CMV exposure. A further reported finding was that TCR beta sequences accurately predicted the HLA-A and HLA-B alleles for most subjects in the first cohort. Presence/absence analyses assumed roughly uniform sequencing depth across donors, an assumption that may not hold. Three of the identified cytomegalovirus-associated TCR beta chains were confirmed in vitro to be specific for cytomegalovirus antigens. The study listed around 160 TCR beta chains as associated with cytomegalovirus. Approximately 16 rarely observed V segments, including chromosome 9 orphons, were excluded from the earlier analysis of about 600 of the donors because counts were too low. Most TCR sequences were seen in very few donors, while some public TCRs were found in many individuals. At a false discovery rate of 0.05, a later analysis linked fewer than 20,000 TCR beta sequences to specific HLA alleles. The cohort was sequenced for TCR beta chains only, and without alpha or paired-chain data the features that could be detected were limited. The authors suggested that the approach could potentially be extended to other disease states and immunological phenotypes. An association between a missense DCLRE1C variant and V-gene and J-gene trimming of TCR beta chains was found in a later genetic analysis and replicated in an independent cohort. In a later analysis, several top co-occurrence clusters were reported to appear linked to parvovirus B19, influenza, CMV and Epstein-Barr virus. Correlated functional status among segregating V segments might be attributable to linkage disequilibrium, but an unknown experimental factor could not be ruled out. The sequencing pipeline was judged likely to have produced a cluster of highly shared sequence variants as a technical artifact. In a later analysis, the rate of TCR association differed among HLA loci, with DRB1 alleles having the most associated TCRs and HLA-C alleles having the fewest. According to a later genetic analysis, donors in an Asian-associated ancestry cluster had fewer N-insertions in productive TCRs than the approximately 690-donor mean.

In total, just over 650 healthy bone marrow donors made up the cohort. At the time of sampling, all cohort members were nominally healthy, though unrecorded immune exposures were likely present. The donor tested CMV seronegative and was one of the 352 seronegative cohort members. A peripheral blood sample was collected from each donor, and TCR beta sequencing was performed on peripheral blood mononuclear cells. Genomic DNA was extracted from the blood cell samples with the Qiagen DNeasy Blood Extraction Kit. The sequence links TRBV6-5 to TRBJ1-1; matching of 5 bases hints at TRBD1 as the D gene. The sample was PBMCs. The clonotype was recovered from a man aged 35-49 years in good health and CMV-seronegative. The DNA sequence is as follows: TGTGCCAGCAGCCCGGGGGGAGGAGCTTTCTTT. It encodes CASSPGGGAFF.